The 20 T cell receptor beta chains below all came from one sample that was sequenced in a study of T cells in Graves' hyperthyroidism and ophthalmopathy. Authors of the study amplified TCR beta CDR3 regions from RNA transcripts. The HTBI primer set served for first-round RT-PCR of the TCR CDR3. TCRdb re-called the multiplex PCR reads through MiXCR, storing one row per CDR3 protein. Seen here are roughly 350,000 distinct CDR3 sequences, roughly 13% observed once, and the top ten hold around 25%. Sequencing used blood. These receptors originate from a woman in her 30s with Graves' hyperthyroidism.

This clonotype was found a few times. The chain has TRBV3-1 and TRBJ2-1, with 10 bases that match TRBD2. This CDR3 is 19 amino acids long. Germline CDR1 reads LGHDT; CDR2 reads YNNKEL (reference sequence). With 2 bases clipped from V and 0 bases from J, the junction kept 10 bases outside the gene matches. The CDR3 DNA sequence: TGTGCCAGCAGCCAAATAGCGGGAGGACGGGCTAGCTCCTACAATGAGCAGTTCTTC. Amino acid sequence: CASSQIAGGRASSYNEQFF.

At least ten counts were recorded for this clonotype. This may come from a read error, since a much larger clone is one base off. This chain joins TRBV12-3 or TRBV12-4 and TRBJ2-3; the D is unclear. The CDR3 loop spans 13 amino acids. Trimming took off 1 base at V and 2 bases at J, with 4 bases between the two ends. CDR3 protein: CASSLGVTDTQYF. The CDR3 coding sequence is TGTGCCAGCAGTTTAGGGGTCACAGATACGCAGTATTTT.

This clonotype was seen at least ten times. V usage is TRBV11-2 and J usage is TRBJ2-5, with D hard to call. This CDR3 region has 14 residues. Trimming took off 1 base at V and 1 base at J, with 7 bases between the two ends. Germline lookup yields CDR1 SGHAT and CDR2 FQNNGV. CDR3 in DNA: TGTGCCAGCAGCTTAGGGCGCTTCCAAGAGACCCAGTACTTC. Encoded protein: CASSLGRFQETQYF.

This chain links TRBV25-1 with TRBJ2-7, with D possibly matching TRBD1 (6 bases). The CDR3 is 16 residues long. Germline values: CDR1 MGHDK, CDR2 SYGVNS. Trimming pared 4 bases from V and 2 bases from J, leaving 18 bases between. The CDR3 spells CASSGLTGTTAYEQYF. The DNA for the CDR3 is TGTGCCAGCAGTGGTCTGACAGGTACGACAGCCTACGAGCAGTACTTC.

Ten or more counts support this clonotype. The V and J genes are TRBV28 and TRBJ1-6, with TRBD1 matching over 9 bases. The CDR3 spans 14 residues. V was clipped by 8 bases and J by 13 bases; unmatched bases: 12. Germline CDR1 reads MDHEN; CDR2 reads SYDVKM. DNA for the CDR3: TGTGCCAGCCTCCGGACAGGGGTAATTCACCCCCTCCACTTT. This sequence encodes CASLRTGVIHPLHF.

The chain's CDR3 is CSVDSPNQETQYF. Here the CDR3 DNA reads TGCAGCGTCGACAGCCCGAACCAAGAGACCCAGTACTTC. The chain couples TRBV29-1 to TRBJ2-5, with a weak D call TRBD1 (5 bases). The germline CDR1 and CDR2 sequences are SQVTM and ANQGSEA. V lost 6 bases and J 0 bases, leaving 11 bases between the germline ends. The CDR3 is 13 amino acids.

There are many counts of this clonotype. The chain recombines TRBV28 with TRBJ2-3; 7 nucleotides line up with TRBD1. The CDR3 covers 14 residues. Germline V gene sequence: CDR1 MDHEN, CDR2 SYDVKM. Trimming removed 5 bases from V and 3 bases from J; junction bases left unmatched: 5. CDR3 sequence (DNA): TGTGCCAGCAGTCACAGGGGATTTACAGATACGCAGTATTTT. Its protein is CASSHRGFTDTQYF.

There are many counts of this clonotype. The V gene is TRBV7-2, the J gene TRBJ2-7, with D possibly being TRBD2 (7 bases). Trimming pared 1 base from V and 3 bases from J, leaving 13 bases between. The germline V gene has CDR1 SGHTA and CDR2 FQGNSA. The CDR3 covers 15 residues. In DNA form, the CDR3 reads TGTGCCAGCAGCTTAGAGGGGGGGGCCTTCTACGAGCAGTACTTC. Amino acids: CASSLEGGAFYEQYF.

At least ten counts were recorded for this clonotype. The chain employs TRBV29-1 and TRBJ2-7; the match to TRBD2 covers 10 bases. Germline V CDR1 and CDR2: SQVTM, ANQGSEA. The CDR3 covers 15 residues. With V trimmed by 0 bases and J by 4 bases, 6 bases remained unmatched. CDR3 sequence: CSVEDGSSGRYEQYF. The CDR3 DNA is TGCAGCGTTGAAGACGGCTCTAGCGGGAGATACGAGCAGTACTTC.

In its sample, this clonotype was seen many times. V and J are TRBV20-1 and TRBJ2-7; D call uncertain. This CDR3 has 12 residues. Germline loops: CDR1 DFQATT, CDR2 SNEGSKA (reference sequence). Trimming removed 1 base at V and 0 bases at J, with 4 bases between. Written as DNA, the CDR3 is TGCAGTGCTAGAGGCAGCTCCTACGAGCAGTACTTC. Protein: CSARGSSYEQYF.

The CDR3 region has the DNA TGCGCCAGCAGCCAAGATTGGACAGTGGACTATGGCTACACCTTC. Translation gives CASSQDWTVDYGYTF. The V call is TRBV4-3, the J call TRBJ1-2, with a tentative D call TRBD1 (6 bases). Per germline, CDR1 LGHNA and CDR2 YSLEER. This CDR3 region has 15 residues. With 0 bases removed from V and 3 bases from J, the gap between germline ends came to 11 bases.

This clonotype occurred many times. The V call is TRBV7-8, the J call TRBJ2-7, with D perhaps being TRBD1 or TRBD2 (5 bases each). The CDR3 has 15 residues. Germline CDR1 SGHVS, CDR2 FQNEAQ. Trimming removed 5 bases at V and 2 bases at J, with 16 bases between. CDR3 in amino acids: CASSLVDTGPYEQYF. In nucleotides, the CDR3 is TGTGCCAGCAGCCTAGTCGATACGGGACCCTACGAGCAGTACTTC.

In this sample, this clonotype turned up a few times. The rearrangement uses TRBV4-1 and TRBJ2-5; D remains unclear. Germline V gene lookup returns CDR1 MGHRA and CDR2 YSYEKL. The CDR3 loop spans 12 amino acids. The V gene lost 2 bases and the J gene lost 8 bases, with 9 bases spanning the gap. This chain's CDR3 is CASSQPRSTQYF. CDR3 nucleotides: TGCGCCAGCAGCCAACCCAGGTCAACCCAGTACTTC.

This clonotype came up many times. V and J are TRBV11-2 and TRBJ2-4; no clear D gene. V was shortened by 6 bases and J by 8 bases, with 17 bases between the two germline ends. The germline V gene has CDR1 SGHAT and CDR2 FQNNGV. The CDR3 has 14 amino acids. The CDR3 is CASSPTVGIDIQYF. The CDR3 region has the DNA TGTGCCAGCAGTCCTACAGTGGGAATCGACATTCAGTACTTC.

A note on this clonotype: Being one base from a much bigger clone, this may be a read error. The chain has TRBV6-5 and TRBJ2-7; D unclear. Germline-derived CDR1 and CDR2 are MNHEY and SVGAGI. The CDR3 sequence is 12 residues long. The CDR3 bases are TGTGCCAGCAGTAACTCCCCCCGTATGCAGTACTTC. Amino acid sequence: CASSNSPRMQYF.

This clonotype was counted at least ten times. The chain recombines TRBV11-2 with TRBJ2-3; D is undetermined. In germline, CDR1 is SGHAT, CDR2 FQNNGV. This CDR3 spans 14 amino acids. Trimming removed 1 base at V and 8 bases at J, with 13 bases between. The CDR3 sequence: CASSLGAPSSTQYF. In nucleotides, the CDR3 is TGTGCCAGCAGCTTAGGAGCTCCCAGCAGTACGCAGTATTTT.

A few counts support this clonotype. The V and J genes are TRBV19 and TRBJ2-2; no firm D call. Germline V gene lookup returns CDR1 LNHDA and CDR2 SQIVND (reference sequence). The CDR3 loop spans 12 amino acids. Trimming removed 6 bases from V and 5 bases from J, with 7 bases in between. CDR3 DNA: TGTGCCAGTAGGCAGAATACCGGGGAGCTGTTTTTT. Its translation is CASRQNTGELFF.

V gene TRBV4-1 combines with J gene TRBJ2-4, with 14 nucleotides matching TRBD2. In germline, CDR1 is MGHRA, CDR2 YSYEKL. Trimming at V came to 3 bases and at J to 12 bases, leaving 16 bases not matched to a gene. This CDR3 contains 18 residues. CDR3 protein: CASSQATGTSGSGGSQYF. DNA of the CDR3: TGCGCCAGCAGCCAGGCCACCGGGACTAGCGGGAGCGGGGGCTCTCAGTACTTC.

This clonotype was recorded at least ten times. The rearrangement uses TRBV28 and TRBJ1-5; D gene uncertain. This CDR3 has 18 amino acids. Germline-derived CDR1 and CDR2 are MDHEN and SYDVKM. The ends were cut back, 6 bases at V and 4 bases at J, with 25 bases in the middle. The CDR3 DNA sequence: TGTGCCAGCAGACCCCTCCCTCTTCGGGCCCTCGGGAATCAGCCCCAGCATTTT. It specifies CASRPLPLRALGNQPQHF.

This clonotype was counted many times. The V and J genes are TRBV2 and TRBJ1-2; D is undetermined. Germline-derived CDR1 and CDR2 are SNHLY and FYNNEI. Trimming pared 8 bases from V and 10 bases from J, leaving 20 bases between. The CDR3 contains 13 residues. CDR3 bases: TGTGCCAGCTTAGAAGGCGGTCTTCCGGCCTACACCTTC. Translated, it gives CASLEGGLPAYTF.